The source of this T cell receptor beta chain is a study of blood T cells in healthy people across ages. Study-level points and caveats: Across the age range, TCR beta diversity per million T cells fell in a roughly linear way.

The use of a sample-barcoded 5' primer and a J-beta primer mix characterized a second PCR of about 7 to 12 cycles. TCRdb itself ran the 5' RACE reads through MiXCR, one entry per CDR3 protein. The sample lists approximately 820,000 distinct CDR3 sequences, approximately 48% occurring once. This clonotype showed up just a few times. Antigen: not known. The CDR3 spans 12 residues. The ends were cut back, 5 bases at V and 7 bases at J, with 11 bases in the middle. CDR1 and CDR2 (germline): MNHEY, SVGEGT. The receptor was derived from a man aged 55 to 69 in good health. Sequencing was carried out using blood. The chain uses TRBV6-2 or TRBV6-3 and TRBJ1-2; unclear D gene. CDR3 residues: CASSERARGYTF. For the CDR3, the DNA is TGTGCCAGCAGTGAGCGCGCCCGTGGCTACACCTTC.